A single sample is the source of the 6 T cell receptor beta chains below, sequenced in a study of human T cells and chemical hapten exposure. Time point indicated: pre-sensitization, week 0. The treatment was: therapeutic diphenylcyclopropenone sensitization with weekly scalp DPC. Using its own MiXCR run on the RACE reads, TCRdb lists one record per CDR3 protein. The repertoire holds around 330,000 distinct CDR3 sequences, with 5% to 6.5% as singletons. Sequences were derived from whole blood, sampled in connection with sensitization to the hapten diphenylcyclopropenone (DPC). These receptors originate from a woman aged 18 to 35 with alopecia areata. Some clones in this sample may be carry-over from other donors' samples.

This sequence joins TRBV20-1 and TRBJ2-1; D is perhaps TRBD1 or TRBD2 (7 bases each). V shed 3 bases and J shed 8 bases, with 20 bases lying between them. The CDR3 loop spans 15 amino acids. From germline, CDR1 is DFQATT and CDR2 SNEGSKA (reference sequence). The CDR3 DNA is TGCAGTGCTAGGCCCCGGCAGGGGGGGGTCGATGAGCAGTTCTTC. Translated, it gives CSARPRQGGVDEQFF.

V gene TRBV10-3 combines with J gene TRBJ1-2; D is possibly TRBD1 (5 bases). Trimming stripped 0 bases from V and 6 bases from J, with 14 bases between. CDR3 length equals 15 residues. Per the germline V gene, CDR1 is ENHRY and CDR2 is SYGVKD. The CDR3 spells CAISESIGAENGYTF. The CDR3 coding sequence is TGTGCCATCAGTGAGTCGATCGGGGCCGAGAATGGCTACACCTTC.

There are many counts of this clonotype. The chain employs TRBV25-1 and TRBJ2-6, with D possibly called TRBD1 or TRBD2 (5 bases each). This CDR3 has 16 residues. Germline CDR1 reads MGHDK; CDR2 reads SYGVNS. V was cut by 10 bases and J by 0 bases, with 16 bases left in between. CDR3 sequence reads: CAIPGRGVSGANVLTF. The CDR3, as DNA: TGTGCCATCCCGGGACGGGGAGTCTCTGGGGCCAACGTCCTGACTTTC.

This chain links TRBV7-9 with TRBJ1-3; D is undetermined. The CDR3 length is 16 residues. Trimming took 0 bases from V and 0 from J, leaving 9 bases between them. Germline V gene data show CDR1 as SEHNR and CDR2 as FQNEAQ (reference sequence). The CDR3 protein is CASSLANTYSGNTIYF. The DNA for the CDR3 is TGTGCCAGCAGCTTAGCAAACACCTACTCTGGAAACACCATATATTTT.

A few counts support this clonotype. This CDR3 is CASSLTFQEQYF. In DNA, the CDR3 is TGTGCCAGCAGCTTAACTTTCCAAGAGCAGTACTTC. The chain links TRBV5-6 to TRBJ2-7; no clear D. Germline values: CDR1 SGHDT, CDR2 YYEEEE. The CDR3 sequence is 12 residues long. Between the trimmed V and J ends, which lost 2 bases and 7 bases, there was a span of 10 bases.

Ten or more counts support this clonotype. The V call is TRBV5-1, the J call TRBJ1-1, with D unresolved. In germline, CDR1 is SGHRS, CDR2 YFSETQ. V was pared by 0 bases and J by 2 bases, with 14 bases between. CDR3 length: 16 amino acids. The DNA for the CDR3 is TGCGCCAGCAGCTTGGGTTTTCGGGCCTCCAACACTGAAGCTTTCTTT. Encoded protein: CASSLGFRASNTEAFF.